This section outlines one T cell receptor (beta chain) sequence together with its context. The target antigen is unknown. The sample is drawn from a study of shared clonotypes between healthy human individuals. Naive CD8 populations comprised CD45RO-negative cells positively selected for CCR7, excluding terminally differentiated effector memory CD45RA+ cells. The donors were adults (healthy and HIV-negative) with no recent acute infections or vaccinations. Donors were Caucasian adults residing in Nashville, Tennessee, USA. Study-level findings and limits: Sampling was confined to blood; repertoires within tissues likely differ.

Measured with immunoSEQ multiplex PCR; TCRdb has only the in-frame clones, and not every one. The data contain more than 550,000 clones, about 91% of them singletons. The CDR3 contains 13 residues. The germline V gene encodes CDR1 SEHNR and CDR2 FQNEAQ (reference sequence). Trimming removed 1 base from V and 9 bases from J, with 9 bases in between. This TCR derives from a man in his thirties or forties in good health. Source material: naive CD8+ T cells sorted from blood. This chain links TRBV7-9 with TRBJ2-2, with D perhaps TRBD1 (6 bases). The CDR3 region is CASSLGGPRELFF. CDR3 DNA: TGTGCCAGCAGCTTAGGGGGGCCCCGGGAGCTGTTTTTT.